The rows below give T cell receptor beta chains drawn from one sample of a study of OX40 agonist ivuxolimab in advanced cancers. Assay used: immunoSEQ multiplex PCR; TCRdb lists only in-frame clones, some missing. The sample lists about 12,000 clones; about 80% were seen once. Sample: CD4+ or CD8+ T cells sorted from blood, taken in a trial of the OX40 agonist ivuxolimab. These receptors came from an adult with an advanced solid tumor such as melanoma, head and neck, liver or kidney cancer. Each CDR3 is given with its conserved first and last residue. D genes are given only for firm matches. Size is omitted from some rows. Given values are once, few, many or a class for expanded clones.

clone_size j_call d_call v_call cdr3_nt cdr3_aa
- TRBJ2-1 - TRBV5-6 TGTGCCAGCAGCTTGGCCGTCAGCGGCCGCGAAGGTAATGAGCAGTTCTTC CASSLAVSGREGNEQFF
- TRBJ2-1 - TRBV28 TGTGCCAGCAGCCTTCTAGCCAGTTCCTACAATGAGCAGTTCTTC CASSLLASSYNEQFF
- TRBJ1-1 - TRBV10-3 TGTGCCATCAGCTTAACAGGGTCGAACACTGAAGCTTTCTTT CAISLTGSNTEAFF
- TRBJ1-4 - TRBV27 TGTGCCAGCAGTTTATTCCAGGGGACTAGTGAAAAACTGTTTTTT CASSLFQGTSEKLFF
- TRBJ2-7 - TRBV27 TGTGCCAGCAGCTACGGCAGCAGCTCCTACGAGCAGTACTTC CASSYGSSSYEQYF
- TRBJ2-2 TRBD1 TRBV7-9 TGTGCCAGCAGCTCTCTACAGGGGGATGTCGCCGGGGAGCTGTTTTTT CASSSLQGDVAGELFF
- TRBJ2-1 TRBD2 TRBV7-9 TGTGCCAGCAGCTTAATGGGACTAGCGGGGGCCAATGAGCAGTTCTTC CASSLMGLAGANEQFF
- TRBJ1-4 - TRBV6-5 TGTGCCAGCAGTGATAGGATTGGCGATGAAAAACTGTTTTTT CASSDRIGDEKLFF
- TRBJ2-7 - TRBV11-2 TGTGCCAGCAGCTTATACATACAGAACCACGAGCAGTACTTC CASSLYIQNHEQYF
- TRBJ2-7 TRBD2 TRBV27 TGTGCCAGCAGTTTAACTAGCGGGGAGACCTACGAGCAGTACTTC CASSLTSGETYEQYF
- TRBJ2-7 TRBD2 TRBV6-5 TGTGCCAGCAGTTACATGGGGACTAGCGGGTACGAGCAGTACTTC CASSYMGTSGYEQYF
- TRBJ2-2 TRBD1 TRBV2 TGTGCCAGCAGTGGGACAGGCGGGGAGCTGTTTTTT CASSGTGGELFF
- TRBJ2-7 - TRBV6-6 TGTGCCAGCAGTTACTCGATGGACCCCTCCTACGAGCAGTACTTC CASSYSMDPSYEQYF
once TRBJ2-1 TRBD2 TRBV5-4 TGTGCCAGCAGCTTGGGACTAGCGGGAGACAATGAGCAGTTCTTC CASSLGLAGDNEQFF
- TRBJ2-7 - TRBV27 TGTGCCAGCAGCCTTTCTGGGGACGAGCAGTACTTC CASSLSGDEQYF
- TRBJ2-7 TRBD2 TRBV7-9 TGTGCCAGCAGCTTACCTACTAGCGAGATCTACGAGCAGTACTTC CASSLPTSEIYEQYF
- TRBJ1-1 TRBD1 TRBV7-9 TGTGCCAGCAGCTTAGAAGGACAGGGCCTCGAAGCTTTCTTT CASSLEGQGLEAFF
- TRBJ2-1 - TRBV30 TGTGCCTGGAAAGTTAAGACGGAGCAGTTCTTC CAWKVKTEQFF
- TRBJ1-2 TRBD1 TRBV7-9 TGTGCCAGCAGCCTCGGGACAGGGGGTGATGGCTACACCTTC CASSLGTGGDGYTF
- TRBJ2-1 TRBD1 TRBV11-2 TGTGCCAGCAGCTTTGGGGTCGGGACAGGGTTCGATGAGCAGTTCTTC CASSFGVGTGFDEQFF
- TRBJ2-6 - TRBV7-7 TGTGCCAGCAGCCAGGGAGTGCCACAAAGTCGGGCCAACGTCCTGACTTTC CASSQGVPQSRANVLTF
- TRBJ1-2 - TRBV7-6 TGTGCCAGTAGCGAATACCGGGACGGATATAACTATGGCTACACCTTC CASSEYRDGYNYGYTF
- TRBJ1-1 - TRBV6-5 TGTGCCAGCAGTTATTCGGGGACGGGGGTGAACACTGAAGCTTTCTTT CASSYSGTGVNTEAFF
- TRBJ1-4 - TRBV25-1 TGTGCCAGCAGTAGAAGGGGACGGGATGAAAAACTGTTTTTT CASSRRGRDEKLFF
- TRBJ1-2 - TRBV5-4 TGTGCCAGCAGCACAGACGTATTCCTAGGGTATGGCTACACCTTC CASSTDVFLGYGYTF
- TRBJ2-1 - TRBV15 TGTGCCACCAGCAGAGATCGGTGGTCCAATGAGCAGTTCTTC CATSRDRWSNEQFF
- TRBJ2-1 TRBD2 TRBV25-1 TGTGCCAGCAGGGAGAATATAGCGGGAATGGCTGAGCAGTTCTTC CASRENIAGMAEQFF